Below, 16 T cell receptor beta chains from the same sample are listed, as sequenced in a study of cytomegalovirus exposure and HLA in healthy donors. PCR involved 60 Vbeta and 13 Jbeta primers. Sequencing used immunoSEQ multiplex PCR; TCRdb keeps in-frame clones, though not all of them. The table records around 130,000 clones, around three quarters of them present only once. Material: PBMCs. Source of these receptors: a man aged 25-45 years in good health and CMV-seronegative.

This chain links TRBV9 with TRBJ1-1; D remains unclear. There are 14 residues in the CDR3. V dropped 1 base and J dropped 0 bases, with 7 bases sitting between them. CDR1 is SGDLS, CDR2 YYNGEE, per germline. DNA of the CDR3: TGTGCCAGCAGCGTATCCCCAGTGAACACTGAAGCTTTCTTT. Translating gives CASSVSPVNTEAFF.

This rearrangement joins TRBV6-6 to TRBJ1-4; no firm D call. CDR1 is MNHNY, CDR2 SVGAGI, per germline (reference sequence). V was cut by 2 bases and J by 7 bases, with 11 bases left in between. The CDR3 length is 14 residues. The CDR3 here is CASSYNPAAEKLFF. The CDR3 DNA reads TGTGCCAGCAGTTACAACCCGGCGGCTGAAAAACTGTTTTTT.

The V call is TRBV28, the J call TRBJ2-3, with D perhaps TRBD2 (5 bases). The V end lost 4 bases, the J end lost 2 bases, and 13 bases lay between the germline ends. This CDR3 comprises 15 residues. Germline lookup yields CDR1 MDHEN and CDR2 SYDVKM. The CDR3 region is CASSSPGGSTDTQYF. Here the CDR3 DNA reads TGTGCCAGCAGTTCCCCAGGAGGCTCCACAGATACGCAGTATTTT. Together with reference TRBV28 and TRBJ2-3, the CDR3 gives the full variable domain: DVKVTQSSRYLVKRTGEKVFLECVQDMDHENMFWYRQDPGLGLRLIYFSYDVKMKEKGDIPEGYSVSREKKERFSLILESASTNQTSMYLCASSSPGGSTDTQYFGPGTRLTVL.

V usage is TRBV7-8 and J usage is TRBJ2-1; TRBD2 matches 14 bases. Germline V gene data show CDR1 as SGHVS and CDR2 as FQNEAQ. After removal of 10 bases from V and 8 bases from J, the junction contained 4 bases not matched to a gene. The CDR3 runs to 13 residues. The CDR3 spells CATGLAGGYEQFF. CDR3 nucleotide sequence: TGTGCCACCGGACTAGCGGGGGGCTATGAGCAGTTCTTC. The full variable domain, its missing parts supplied by reference TRBV7-8 and TRBJ2-1, is GAGVSQSPRYKVAKRGQDVALRCDPISGHVSLFWYQQALGQGPEFLTYFQNEAQLDKSGLPSDRFFAERPEGSVSTLKIQRTQQEDSAVYLCATGLAGGYEQFFGPGTRLTVL.

This clone appeared a few times. CDR3 DNA: TGTGCCAGCAGCTCCTTAGGGGGGGTTGAGCAGTTCTTC. The encoded protein is CASSSLGGVEQFF. This sequence joins TRBV7-9 and TRBJ2-1, with D maybe TRBD2 (7 bases). The CDR3 is 13 residues long. Germline V lookup: CDR1 SEHNR, CDR2 FQNEAQ (reference sequence). Trimming left V 4 bases short and J 9 bases short, with 13 bases between.

This clone has more than one count but fewer than ten. V gene TRBV7-2 combines with J gene TRBJ2-1; 9 bases match TRBD2. Germline loops: CDR1 SGHTA, CDR2 FQGNSA. The CDR3 is made up of 13 amino acids. After removal of 5 bases from V and 8 bases from J, the junction contained 4 bases not matched to a gene. This CDR3 is CASSLSGRHEQFF. CDR3 sequence (DNA): TGTGCCAGCAGCCTAAGCGGGAGGCATGAGCAGTTCTTC.

This clone was seen a few times. The gene calls are TRBV4-2 and TRBJ2-5; the D gene is possibly TRBD1 (5 bases). Trimming cost V 3 bases and J 5 bases, with 13 bases left between them. The germline gives CDR1 LGHNA, CDR2 YNFKEQ. This CDR3 region has 14 residues. CDR3 nucleotide sequence: TGTGCCAGCAGCCAGTCAGGGTTGGGGGAGACCCAGTACTTC. It yields the protein CASSQSGLGETQYF.

This chain links TRBV4-3 with TRBJ1-1; D ambiguous. Trimming took off 1 base at V and 3 bases at J, with 15 bases between the two ends. Germline values: CDR1 LGHNA, CDR2 YSLEER. The CDR3 length is 16 residues. The CDR3: CASSQGRVGLDTEAFF. For the CDR3, the DNA is TGCGCCAGCAGCCAAGGGAGGGTGGGGTTGGACACTGAAGCTTTCTTT.

A single count supports this clone. The CDR3 nucleotides are TGTGCCAGCAGCTTACTAGTTAGCGCCACTGGCACAGATACGCAGTATTTT. It translates to CASSLLVSATGTDTQYF. The chain joins TRBV5-4 to TRBJ2-3; D might be TRBD2 (5 bases). This CDR3 contains 17 residues. V shed 2 bases and J shed 1 base, with 17 bases lying between them. CDR1 SGHNT and CDR2 YYREEE come from the germline V gene (reference sequence).

The chain joins TRBV7-2 to TRBJ2-5; TRBD2 aligns across 11 bases. In germline, CDR1 is SGHTA, CDR2 FQGNSA. CDR3 length: 17 residues. The ends lost 1 base at V and 5 bases at J; junction bases unmatched: 9. The CDR3 coding sequence is TGTGCCAGCAGCTTAGTCGTAGCGGGGGGGCCGGGGGAGACCCAGTACTTC. This gives the protein CASSLVVAGGPGETQYF.

The chain couples TRBV12-5 to TRBJ2-3; D is uncertain. Trimming pared 5 bases from V and 0 bases from J, leaving 6 bases between. The CDR3 sequence is 13 residues long. CDR1 is LGHNT and CDR2 is FRNRAP in the germline V gene. This CDR3 is CASGMTSTDTQYF. The CDR3 bases are TGTGCTAGTGGTATGACTAGCACAGATACGCAGTATTTT.

The genes are TRBV2 and TRBJ2-7; possible D gene TRBD1, 6 bases. The CDR3 totals 13 residues. Trimming took 6 bases from V and 3 from J, leaving 12 bases between them. Germline V lookup: CDR1 SNHLY, CDR2 FYNNEI. The CDR3 reads CASSVEGGYEQYF. DNA for the CDR3: TGTGCCAGCAGCGTCGAAGGGGGCTACGAGCAGTACTTC.

This chain uses TRBV7-9 with TRBJ1-1; TRBD1 is a possible D gene (6 bases). The CDR3 totals 14 residues. Germline V gene lookup returns CDR1 SEHNR and CDR2 FQNEAQ (reference sequence). V was trimmed by 2 bases and J by 4 bases, leaving 11 bases between them. CDR3 nucleotides: TGTGCCAGCAGCTTATTCACAGGGTTCACTGAAGCTTTCTTT. Its translation is CASSLFTGFTEAFF.

The rearrangement uses TRBV5-5 and TRBJ2-5, with 8 bases matching TRBD2. The CDR3 has 15 residues. Trimming removed 2 bases from V and 4 bases from J; junction bases left unmatched: 7. Per germline, CDR1 SGHKS and CDR2 YYEKEE (reference sequence). For the CDR3, the DNA is TGTGCCAGCAGCTTTTCCGGGAGGGCCGGAGAGACCCAGTACTTC. Amino acid sequence: CASSFSGRAGETQYF.

The genes are TRBV2 and TRBJ2-7; 8 bases agree with TRBD2. The CDR3 consists of 14 residues. The trim removed 4 bases at V and 3 bases at J, leaving 5 bases unmatched. Germline V CDR1 and CDR2: SNHLY, FYNNEI. CDR3 bases: TGTGCCAGCAGTGCCGCGGCGGGAGGCTACGAGCAGTACTTC. Translation: CASSAAAGGYEQYF.

The rearrangement joins TRBV27 to TRBJ2-3; 8 nucleotides match TRBD1. V lost 4 bases and J lost 5; bases outside the gene matches: 14. The CDR3 has 17 amino acids. Germline CDR1 reads MNHEY; CDR2 reads SMNVEV (reference sequence). CDR3 DNA sequence: TGTGCCAGCAGTTACCCTTGCGGACAGGGCGCTGTAGATACGCAGTATTTT. As protein: CASSYPCGQGAVDTQYF.